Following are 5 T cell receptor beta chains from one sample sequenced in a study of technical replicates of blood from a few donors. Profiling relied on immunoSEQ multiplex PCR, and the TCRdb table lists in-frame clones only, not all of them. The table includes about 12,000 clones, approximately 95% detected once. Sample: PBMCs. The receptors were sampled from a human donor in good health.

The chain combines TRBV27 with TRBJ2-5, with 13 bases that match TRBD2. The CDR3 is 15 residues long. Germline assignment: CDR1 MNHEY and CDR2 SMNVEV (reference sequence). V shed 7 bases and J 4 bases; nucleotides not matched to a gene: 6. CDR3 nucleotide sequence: TGTGCCAGCACCCCGGGACTAGCGGGAACAGAGACCCAGTACTTC. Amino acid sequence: CASTPGLAGTETQYF.

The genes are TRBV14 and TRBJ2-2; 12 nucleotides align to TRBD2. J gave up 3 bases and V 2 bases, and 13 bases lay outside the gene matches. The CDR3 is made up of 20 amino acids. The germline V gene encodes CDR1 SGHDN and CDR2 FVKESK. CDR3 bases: TGTGCCAGCAGCCAAAAAGGTTTCGGACTAGCGGGAATATACACCGGGGAGCTGTTTTTT. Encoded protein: CASSQKGFGLAGIYTGELFF.

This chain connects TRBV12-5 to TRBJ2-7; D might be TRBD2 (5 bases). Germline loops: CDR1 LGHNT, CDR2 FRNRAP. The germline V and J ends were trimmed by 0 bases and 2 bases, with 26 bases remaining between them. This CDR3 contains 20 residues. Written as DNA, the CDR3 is TGTGCTAGTGGTTTGGTACGGAAGCTAACCGGCGCGGGCCTCACCTACGAGCAGTACTTC. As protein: CASGLVRKLTGAGLTYEQYF.

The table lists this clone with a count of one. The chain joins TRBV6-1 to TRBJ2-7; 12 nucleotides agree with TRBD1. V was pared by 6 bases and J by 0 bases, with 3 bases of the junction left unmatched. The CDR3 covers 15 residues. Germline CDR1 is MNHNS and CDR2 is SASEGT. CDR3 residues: CASSGTGGYSYEQYF. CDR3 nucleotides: TGTGCCAGCAGCGGGACAGGGGGCTACTCCTACGAGCAGTACTTC.

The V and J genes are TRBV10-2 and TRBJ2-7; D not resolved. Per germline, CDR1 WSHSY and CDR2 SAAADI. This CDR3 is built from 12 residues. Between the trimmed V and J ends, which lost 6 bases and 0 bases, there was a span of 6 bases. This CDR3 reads CASSYSSYEQYF. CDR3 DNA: TGCGCCAGCAGCTACAGCTCCTACGAGCAGTACTTC.